Only a few counts were recorded for the clone carrying this T cell receptor beta chain. Its specificity is unknown. The sample is drawn from a study of CD8 T cells in ankylosing spondylitis. The study's findings and limits: Characteristic of ankylosing spondylitis blood, it appeared, was a TCR beta motif comprising about 8 highly homologous variants.

TCRdb re-derived calls from the 5' RACE reads in MiXCR, one entry per CDR3 protein. The table has some 140,000 distinct CDR3 sequences, 7.5% to 9.5% seen once. The sequence came from a male donor with ankylosing spondylitis. The sample taken for sequencing was synovial fluid, either unsorted or a sorted T cell fraction (not recorded which).

CDR3: CSARRDQETQYF. CDR3 in DNA: TGCAGTGCTAGACGGGACCAAGAGACCCAGTACTTC. This chain joins TRBV20-1 and TRBJ2-5; D call uncertain. Germline loops: CDR1 DFQATT, CDR2 SNEGSKA (reference sequence). CDR3 length: 12 amino acids. The V and J ends lost 2 bases and 0 bases respectively, with 4 bases between them.